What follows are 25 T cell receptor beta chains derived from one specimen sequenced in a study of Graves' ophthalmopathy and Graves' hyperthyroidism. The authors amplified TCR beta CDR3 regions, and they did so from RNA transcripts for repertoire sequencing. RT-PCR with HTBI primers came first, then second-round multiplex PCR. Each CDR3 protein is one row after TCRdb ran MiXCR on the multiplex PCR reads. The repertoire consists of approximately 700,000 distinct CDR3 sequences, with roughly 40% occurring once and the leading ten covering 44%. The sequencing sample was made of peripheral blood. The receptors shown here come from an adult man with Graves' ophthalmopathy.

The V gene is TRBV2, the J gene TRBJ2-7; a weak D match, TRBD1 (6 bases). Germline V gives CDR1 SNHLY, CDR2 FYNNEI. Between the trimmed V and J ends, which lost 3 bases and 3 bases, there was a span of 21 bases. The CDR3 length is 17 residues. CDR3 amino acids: CASSDTGNTGIVYEQYF. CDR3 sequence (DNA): TGTGCCAGCAGTGACACAGGGAACACTGGAATAGTCTACGAGCAGTACTTC.

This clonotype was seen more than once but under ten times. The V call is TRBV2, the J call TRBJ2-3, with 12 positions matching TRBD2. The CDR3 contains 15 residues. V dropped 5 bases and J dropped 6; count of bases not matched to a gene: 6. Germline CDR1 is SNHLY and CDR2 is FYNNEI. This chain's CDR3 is CASSSSGGAADTQYF. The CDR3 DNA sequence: TGTGCCAGCAGTTCTAGCGGGGGGGCGGCGGATACGCAGTATTTT.

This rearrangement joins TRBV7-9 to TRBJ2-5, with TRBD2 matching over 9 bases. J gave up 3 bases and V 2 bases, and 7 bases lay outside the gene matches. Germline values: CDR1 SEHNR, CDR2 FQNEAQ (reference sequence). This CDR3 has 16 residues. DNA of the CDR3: TGTGCCAGCAGCTTAACGGGCGGGAGGGCCGAAGAGACCCAGTACTTC. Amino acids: CASSLTGGRAEETQYF. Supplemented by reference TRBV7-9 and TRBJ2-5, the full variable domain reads DTGVSQNPRHKITKRGQNVTFRCDPISEHNRLYWYRQTLGQGPEFLTYFQNEAQLEKSRLLSDRFSAERPKGSFSTLEIQRTEQGDSAMYLCASSLTGGRAEETQYFGPGTRLLVL.

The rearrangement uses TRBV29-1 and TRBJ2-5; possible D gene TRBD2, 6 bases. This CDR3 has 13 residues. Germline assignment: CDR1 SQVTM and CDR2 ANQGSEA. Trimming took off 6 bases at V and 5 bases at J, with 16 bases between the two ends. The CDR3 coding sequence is TGCAGCGTCAACGGACCTGGAGGGGAGACCCAGTACTTC. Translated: CSVNGPGGETQYF. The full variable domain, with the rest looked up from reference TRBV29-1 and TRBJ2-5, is SAVISQKPSRDICQRGTSLTIQCQVDSQVTMMFWYRQQPGQSLTLIATANQGSEATYESGFVIDKFPISRPNLTFSTLTVSNMSPEDSSIYLCSVNGPGGETQYFGPGTRLLVL.

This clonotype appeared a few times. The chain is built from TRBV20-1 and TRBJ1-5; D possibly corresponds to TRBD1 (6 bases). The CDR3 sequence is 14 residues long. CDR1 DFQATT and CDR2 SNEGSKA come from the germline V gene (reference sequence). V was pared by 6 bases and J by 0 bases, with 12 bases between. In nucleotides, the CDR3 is TGCAGTGCCCTGAAGGGGGTTAGCAATCAGCCCCAGCATTTT. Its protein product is CSALKGVSNQPQHF.

The CDR3 region has the DNA TGCAGCAGTGAAGTGCACAGATATGGCTACACCTTC. It encodes CSSEVHRYGYTF. This chain joins TRBV29-1 and TRBJ1-2; D unresolved. The CDR3 loop spans 12 amino acids. Germline CDR1 SQVTM, CDR2 ANQGSEA. Trimming removed 8 bases from V and 5 bases from J, with 15 bases in between.

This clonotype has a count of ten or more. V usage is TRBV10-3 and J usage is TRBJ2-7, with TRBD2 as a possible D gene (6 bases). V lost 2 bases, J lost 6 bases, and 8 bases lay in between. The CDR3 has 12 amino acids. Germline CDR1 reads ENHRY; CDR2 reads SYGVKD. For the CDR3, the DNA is TGTGCCATCAGTGAGGTGGGGGGCGAGCAGTACTTC. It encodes CAISEVGGEQYF.

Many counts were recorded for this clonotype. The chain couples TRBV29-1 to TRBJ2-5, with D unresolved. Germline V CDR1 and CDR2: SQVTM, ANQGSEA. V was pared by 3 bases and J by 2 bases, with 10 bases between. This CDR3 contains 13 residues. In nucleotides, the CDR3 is TGCAGCGTTGACGTGGTAGTGCAAGAGACCCAGTACTTC. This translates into CSVDVVVQETQYF.

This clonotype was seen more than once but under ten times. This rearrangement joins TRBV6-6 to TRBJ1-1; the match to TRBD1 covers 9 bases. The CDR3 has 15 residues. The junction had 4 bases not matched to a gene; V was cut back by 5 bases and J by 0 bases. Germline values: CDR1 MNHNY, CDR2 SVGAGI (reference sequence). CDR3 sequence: CASSNGQGMNTEAFF. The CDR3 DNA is TGTGCCAGCAGTAATGGACAGGGGATGAACACTGAAGCTTTCTTT.

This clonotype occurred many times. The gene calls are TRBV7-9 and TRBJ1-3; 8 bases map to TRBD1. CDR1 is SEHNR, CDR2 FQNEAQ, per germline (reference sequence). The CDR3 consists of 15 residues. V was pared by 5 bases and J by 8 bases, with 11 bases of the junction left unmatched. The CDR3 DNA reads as TGTGCCAGCAGCGCCGGGACAGGAATAAGGGACACCATATATTTT. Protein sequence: CASSAGTGIRDTIYF.

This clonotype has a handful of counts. CDR3 sequence: CSASVARVPETQYF. CDR3 sequence (DNA): TGCAGTGCTAGTGTCGCCAGGGTCCCAGAGACCCAGTACTTC. The V gene is TRBV20-1, the J gene TRBJ2-5, with D perhaps matching TRBD1 (5 bases). The germline V gene has CDR1 DFQATT and CDR2 SNEGSKA (reference sequence). The CDR3 runs to 14 residues. The V end lost 3 bases, the J end lost 4 bases, and 15 bases lay between the germline ends.

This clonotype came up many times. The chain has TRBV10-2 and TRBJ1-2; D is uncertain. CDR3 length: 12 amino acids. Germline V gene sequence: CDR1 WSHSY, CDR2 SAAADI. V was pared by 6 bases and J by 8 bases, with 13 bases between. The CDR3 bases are TGCGCCAGCAGCGAAGACCGCATGGGCTACACCTTC. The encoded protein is CASSEDRMGYTF.

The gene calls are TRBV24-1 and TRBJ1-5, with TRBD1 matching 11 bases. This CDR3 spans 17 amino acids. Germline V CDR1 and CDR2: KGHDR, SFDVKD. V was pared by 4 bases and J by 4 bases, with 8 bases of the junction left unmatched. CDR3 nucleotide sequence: TGTGCCACCAGTGACCCAGGGACAGGGGGTAGAAATCAGCCCCAGCATTTT. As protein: CATSDPGTGGRNQPQHF.

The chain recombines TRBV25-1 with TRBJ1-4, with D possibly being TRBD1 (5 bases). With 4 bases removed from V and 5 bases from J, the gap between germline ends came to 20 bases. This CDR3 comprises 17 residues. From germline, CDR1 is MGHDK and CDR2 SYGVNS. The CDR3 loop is CASSAPGRTQWNEKLFF. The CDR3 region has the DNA TGTGCCAGCAGTGCACCGGGACGGACTCAATGGAATGAAAAACTGTTTTTT.

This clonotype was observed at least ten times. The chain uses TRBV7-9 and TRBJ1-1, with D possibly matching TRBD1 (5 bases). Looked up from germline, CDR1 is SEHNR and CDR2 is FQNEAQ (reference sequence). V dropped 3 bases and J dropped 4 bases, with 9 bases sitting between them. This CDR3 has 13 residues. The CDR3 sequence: CASSFMDTTEAFF. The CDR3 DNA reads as TGTGCCAGCAGCTTCATGGACACCACTGAAGCTTTCTTT.

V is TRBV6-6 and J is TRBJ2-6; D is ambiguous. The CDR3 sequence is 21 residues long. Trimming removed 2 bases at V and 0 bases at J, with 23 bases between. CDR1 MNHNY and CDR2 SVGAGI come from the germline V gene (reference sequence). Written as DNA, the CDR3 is TGTGCCAGCAGTTACGATAGTTTGGCAGGACCTCATGGCTCTGGGGCCAACGTCCTGACTTTC. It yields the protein CASSYDSLAGPHGSGANVLTF.

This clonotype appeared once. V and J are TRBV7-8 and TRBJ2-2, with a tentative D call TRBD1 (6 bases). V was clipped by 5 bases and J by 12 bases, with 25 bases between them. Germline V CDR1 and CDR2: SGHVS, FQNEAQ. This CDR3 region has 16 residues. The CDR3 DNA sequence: TGTGCCAGCAGCCAAGCCGCCCGAACAGGGTCGTGGAAGCTGTTTTTT. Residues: CASSQAARTGSWKLFF.

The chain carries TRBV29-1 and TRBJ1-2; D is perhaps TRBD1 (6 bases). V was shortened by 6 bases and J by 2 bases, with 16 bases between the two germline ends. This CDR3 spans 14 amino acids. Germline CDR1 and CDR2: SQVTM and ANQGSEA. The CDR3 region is CSVKTGNWNYGYTF. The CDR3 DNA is TGCAGCGTAAAAACAGGGAATTGGAACTATGGCTACACCTTC.

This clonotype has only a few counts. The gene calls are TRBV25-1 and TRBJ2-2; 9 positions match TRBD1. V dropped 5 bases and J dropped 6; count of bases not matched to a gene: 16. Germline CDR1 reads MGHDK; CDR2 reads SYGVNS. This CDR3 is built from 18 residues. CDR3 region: CASSFSGTGRGSAGELFF. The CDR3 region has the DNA TGTGCCAGCAGTTTCTCGGGGACAGGGAGGGGTTCGGCCGGGGAGCTGTTTTTT.

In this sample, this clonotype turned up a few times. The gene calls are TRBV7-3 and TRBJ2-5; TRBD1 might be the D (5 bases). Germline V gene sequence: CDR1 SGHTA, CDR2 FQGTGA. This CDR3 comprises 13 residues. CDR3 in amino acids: CAASGRVQETQYF. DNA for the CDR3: TGTGCTGCCTCGGGCAGGGTCCAAGAGACCCAGTACTTC.

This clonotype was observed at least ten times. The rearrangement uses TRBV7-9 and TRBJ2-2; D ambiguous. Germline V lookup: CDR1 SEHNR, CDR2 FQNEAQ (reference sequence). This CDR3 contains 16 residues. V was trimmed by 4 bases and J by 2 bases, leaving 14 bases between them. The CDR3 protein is CASSYDAVRNTGELFF. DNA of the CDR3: TGTGCCAGCAGCTATGACGCGGTACGAAACACCGGGGAGCTGTTTTTT.

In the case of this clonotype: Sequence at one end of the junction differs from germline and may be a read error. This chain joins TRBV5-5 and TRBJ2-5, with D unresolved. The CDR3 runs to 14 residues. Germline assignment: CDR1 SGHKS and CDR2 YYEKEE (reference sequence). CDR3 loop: CASSLRTDQEAQYF. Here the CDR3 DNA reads TGCGCCAGCAGCTTGCGGACGGACCAAGAGGCCCAGTACTTC.

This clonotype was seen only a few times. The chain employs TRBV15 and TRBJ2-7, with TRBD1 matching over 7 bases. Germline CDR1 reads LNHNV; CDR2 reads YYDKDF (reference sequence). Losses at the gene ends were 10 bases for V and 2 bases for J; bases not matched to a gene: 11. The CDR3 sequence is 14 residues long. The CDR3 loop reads CASSLDRATYEQYF. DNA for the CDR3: TGTGCCAGCTCACTCGACAGGGCGACCTACGAGCAGTACTTC.

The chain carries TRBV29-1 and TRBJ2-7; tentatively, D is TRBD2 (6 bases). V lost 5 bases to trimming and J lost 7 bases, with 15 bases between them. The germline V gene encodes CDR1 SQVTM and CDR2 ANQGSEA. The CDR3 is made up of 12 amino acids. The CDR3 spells CSVSGGLLEQYF. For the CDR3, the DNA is TGCAGCGTTAGTGGGGGGTTGTTGGAGCAGTACTTC.

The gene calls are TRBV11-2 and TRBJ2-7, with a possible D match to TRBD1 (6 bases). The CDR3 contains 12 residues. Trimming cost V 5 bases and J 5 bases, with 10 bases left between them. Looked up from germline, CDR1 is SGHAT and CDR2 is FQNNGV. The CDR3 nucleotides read TGTGCCAGCAGCCCCGACAGGAACGAGCAGTACTTC. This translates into CASSPDRNEQYF. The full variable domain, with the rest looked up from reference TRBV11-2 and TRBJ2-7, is EAGVAQSPRYKIIEKRQSVAFWCNPISGHATLYWYQQILGQGPKLLIQFQNNGVVDDSQLPKDRFSAERLKGVDSTLKIQPAKLEDSAVYLCASSPDRNEQYFGPGTRLTVT.